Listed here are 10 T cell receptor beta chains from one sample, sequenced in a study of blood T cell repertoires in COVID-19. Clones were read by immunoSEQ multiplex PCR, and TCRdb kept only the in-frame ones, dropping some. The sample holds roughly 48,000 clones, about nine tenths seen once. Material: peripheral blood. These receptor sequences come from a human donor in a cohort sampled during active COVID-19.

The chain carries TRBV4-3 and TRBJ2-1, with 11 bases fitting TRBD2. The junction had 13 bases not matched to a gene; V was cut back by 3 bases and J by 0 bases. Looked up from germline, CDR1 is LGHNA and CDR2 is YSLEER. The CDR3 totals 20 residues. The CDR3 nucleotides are TGCGCCAGCAGCCAGCGTAAGGGCGGGACTAGCGGAATCTCCTACAATGAGCAGTTCTTC. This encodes CASSQRKGGTSGISYNEQFF.

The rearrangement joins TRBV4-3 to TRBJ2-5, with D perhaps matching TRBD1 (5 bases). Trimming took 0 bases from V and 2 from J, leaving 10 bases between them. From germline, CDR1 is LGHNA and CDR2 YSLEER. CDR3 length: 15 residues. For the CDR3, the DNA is TGCGCCAGCAGCCAAGATATGGCAGGGCAAGAGACCCAGTACTTC. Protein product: CASSQDMAGQETQYF.

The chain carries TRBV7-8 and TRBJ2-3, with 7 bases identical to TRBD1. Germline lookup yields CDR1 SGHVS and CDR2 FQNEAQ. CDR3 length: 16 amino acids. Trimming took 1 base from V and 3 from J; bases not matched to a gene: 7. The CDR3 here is CASSLVGGSGTDTQYF. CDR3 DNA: TGTGCCAGCAGCTTAGTAGGGGGCAGTGGGACAGATACGCAGTATTTT. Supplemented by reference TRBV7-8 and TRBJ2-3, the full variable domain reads GAGVSQSPRYKVAKRGQDVALRCDPISGHVSLFWYQQALGQGPEFLTYFQNEAQLDKSGLPSDRFFAERPEGSVSTLKIQRTQQEDSAVYLCASSLVGGSGTDTQYFGPGTRLTVL.

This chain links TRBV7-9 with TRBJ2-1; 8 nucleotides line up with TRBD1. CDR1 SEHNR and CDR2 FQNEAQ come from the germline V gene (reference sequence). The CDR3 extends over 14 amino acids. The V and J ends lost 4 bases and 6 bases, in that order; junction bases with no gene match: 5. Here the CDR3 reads CASSSRTGGNEQFF. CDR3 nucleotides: TGTGCCAGCAGCTCCAGAACAGGGGGCAATGAGCAGTTCTTC.

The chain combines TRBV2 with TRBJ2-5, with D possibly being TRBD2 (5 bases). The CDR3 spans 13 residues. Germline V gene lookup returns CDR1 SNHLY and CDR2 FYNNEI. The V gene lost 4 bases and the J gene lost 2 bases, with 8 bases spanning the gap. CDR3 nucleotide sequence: TGTGCCAGCAGTGGCGGGTCGCAAGAGACCCAGTACTTC. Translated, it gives CASSGGSQETQYF.

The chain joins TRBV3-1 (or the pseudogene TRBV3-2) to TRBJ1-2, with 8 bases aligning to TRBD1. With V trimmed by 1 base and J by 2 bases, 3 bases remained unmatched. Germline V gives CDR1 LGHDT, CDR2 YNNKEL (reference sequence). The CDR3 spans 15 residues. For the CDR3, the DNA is TGTGCCAGCAGCCAAGGACAGGGGATCAACTATGGCTACACCTTC. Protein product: CASSQGQGINYGYTF.

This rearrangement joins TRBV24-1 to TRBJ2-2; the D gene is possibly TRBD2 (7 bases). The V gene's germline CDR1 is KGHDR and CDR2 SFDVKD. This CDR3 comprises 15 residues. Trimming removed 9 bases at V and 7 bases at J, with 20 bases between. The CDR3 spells CATAGGPGGHGELFF. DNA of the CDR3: TGTGCCACCGCAGGCGGCCCGGGGGGACACGGGGAGCTGTTTTTT.

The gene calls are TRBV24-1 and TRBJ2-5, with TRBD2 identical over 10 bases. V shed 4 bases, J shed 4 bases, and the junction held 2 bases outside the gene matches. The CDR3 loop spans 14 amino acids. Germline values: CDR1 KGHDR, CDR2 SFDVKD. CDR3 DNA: TGTGCCACCAGTGAGGGACTAGCGCCAGAGACCCAGTACTTC. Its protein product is CATSEGLAPETQYF.

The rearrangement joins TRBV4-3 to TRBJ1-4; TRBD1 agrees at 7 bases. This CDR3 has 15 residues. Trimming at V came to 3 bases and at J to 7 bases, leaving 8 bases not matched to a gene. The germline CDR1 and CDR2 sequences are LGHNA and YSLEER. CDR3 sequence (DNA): TGCGCCAGCAGCCACGGAGACAGGGACTCTGAAAAACTGTTTTTT. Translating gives CASSHGDRDSEKLFF.

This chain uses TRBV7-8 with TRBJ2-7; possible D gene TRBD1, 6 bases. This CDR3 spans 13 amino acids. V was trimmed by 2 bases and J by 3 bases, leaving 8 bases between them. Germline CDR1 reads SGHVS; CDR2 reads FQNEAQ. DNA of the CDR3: TGTGCCAGCAGCTTAAGGGACAACTACGAGCAGTACTTC. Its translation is CASSLRDNYEQYF. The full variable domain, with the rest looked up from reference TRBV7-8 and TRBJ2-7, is GAGVSQSPRYKVAKRGQDVALRCDPISGHVSLFWYQQALGQGPEFLTYFQNEAQLDKSGLPSDRFFAERPEGSVSTLKIQRTQQEDSAVYLCASSLRDNYEQYFGPGTRLTVT.